A single sample is the source of the 10 T cell receptor beta chains below, sequenced in a study of T cell responses to AZD1222 COVID-19 vaccine. The protocol was immunoSEQ multiplex PCR, while the TCRdb copy is restricted to in-frame clones and leaves out a portion. Of 150,000 to 200,000 clones in the sample, less than 95% were seen once. The sequences come from peripheral blood, collected 28 days after the second AZD1222 dose. These receptors originate from an adult who received the AZD1222 COVID-19 vaccine.

The genes are TRBV29-1 and TRBJ2-3; D is tentatively TRBD1 or TRBD2 (5 bases each). The V gene's germline CDR1 is SQVTM and CDR2 ANQGSEA. V was pared by 5 bases and J by 1 base, with 22 bases between. The CDR3 length is 17 residues. The CDR3: CSVPVVRGVGGTDTQYF. The CDR3 DNA sequence: TGCAGCGTTCCTGTAGTTCGAGGAGTGGGGGGCACAGATACGCAGTATTTT.

The chain combines TRBV20-1 with TRBJ1-4; D is ambiguous. The V gene's germline CDR1 is DFQATT and CDR2 SNEGSKA (reference sequence). The CDR3 consists of 15 residues. V lost 3 bases and J 5 bases, leaving 16 bases between the germline ends. CDR3 residues: CSASSSGLKNEKLFF. CDR3 coding DNA: TGCAGTGCTAGTAGTTCCGGACTCAAAAATGAAAAACTGTTTTTT.

This sequence joins TRBV5-1 and TRBJ2-1; 10 nucleotides match TRBD1. Germline loops: CDR1 SGHRS, CDR2 YFSETQ. The V segment lost 4 bases and the J segment 8 bases; nucleotides outside the gene matches: 9. The CDR3 is made up of 15 amino acids. The CDR3 sequence: CASSVGQGVWDEQFF. As DNA, the CDR3 is TGCGCCAGCAGCGTTGGACAGGGGGTTTGGGATGAGCAGTTCTTC.

J is TRBJ1-1 and V is TRBV7-2, with D unclear. V shed 5 bases and J shed 7 bases, with 8 bases lying between them. The length of the CDR3 is 11 residues. Germline lookup yields CDR1 SGHTA and CDR2 FQGNSA. The CDR3 DNA follows: TGTGCCAGCAGCCAGAACCGTGAAGCTTTCTTT. Translating gives CASSQNREAFF.

The chain uses TRBV5-1 and TRBJ2-5, with 11 bases matching TRBD1. The V gene end was trimmed by 2 bases and the J gene end by 2 bases; junction bases not matched to a gene: 5. The CDR3 consists of 16 residues. The V gene's germline CDR1 is SGHRS and CDR2 YFSETQ. In nucleotides, the CDR3 is TGCGCCAGCAGCTTAGGGACAGGGGGTGGTCAAGAGACCCAGTACTTC. It is translated as CASSLGTGGGQETQYF.

This chain links TRBV9 with TRBJ2-2; maybe TRBD2 (5 bases). Germline CDR1 reads SGDLS; CDR2 reads YYNGEE. This CDR3 has 16 residues. With 0 bases removed from V and 1 base from J, the gap between germline ends came to 10 bases. CDR3 sequence reads: CASSVATGMNTGELFF. The CDR3 coding sequence is TGTGCCAGCAGCGTAGCTACGGGGATGAACACCGGGGAGCTGTTTTTT.

The CDR3 here is CASSYGASGRESEQYF. The CDR3 bases are TGTGCCAGCAGTTACGGCGCTAGTGGGAGGGAAAGCGAGCAGTACTTC. The chain combines TRBV6-6 with TRBJ2-7; 7 bases align to TRBD2. The CDR3 runs to 16 residues. V was clipped by 2 bases and J by 6 bases; unmatched bases: 13. Germline loops: CDR1 MNHNY, CDR2 SVGAGI (reference sequence).

The rearrangement links TRBV5-1 to TRBJ2-2, with 7 nucleotides matching TRBD1. The CDR3 sequence is 15 residues long. The germline V gene has CDR1 SGHRS and CDR2 YFSETQ. V shed 6 bases and J 2 bases; nucleotides not matched to a gene: 7. The CDR3 coding sequence is TGCGCCAGCACCGAACAGGGGCCCAACACCGGGGAGCTGTTTTTT. It yields the protein CASTEQGPNTGELFF.

This chain uses TRBV5-1 with TRBJ1-3; D uncertain. V was shortened by 1 base and J by 0 bases, with 11 bases between the two germline ends. The CDR3 contains 16 residues. Germline V gene lookup returns CDR1 SGHRS and CDR2 YFSETQ. The CDR3 DNA sequence: TGCGCCAGCAGCTTGATCGGGGAGATCTCTGGAAACACCATATATTTT. Its protein is CASSLIGEISGNTIYF.

V is TRBV5-1 and J is TRBJ2-1, with 11 bases that match TRBD1. With 0 bases clipped from V and 8 bases from J, the junction kept 7 bases outside the gene matches. The CDR3 covers 16 residues. The germline gives CDR1 SGHRS, CDR2 YFSETQ. The CDR3 spells CASSLGRTGGWDEQFF. The CDR3 bases are TGCGCCAGCAGCTTGGGTCGGACAGGGGGCTGGGATGAGCAGTTCTTC.